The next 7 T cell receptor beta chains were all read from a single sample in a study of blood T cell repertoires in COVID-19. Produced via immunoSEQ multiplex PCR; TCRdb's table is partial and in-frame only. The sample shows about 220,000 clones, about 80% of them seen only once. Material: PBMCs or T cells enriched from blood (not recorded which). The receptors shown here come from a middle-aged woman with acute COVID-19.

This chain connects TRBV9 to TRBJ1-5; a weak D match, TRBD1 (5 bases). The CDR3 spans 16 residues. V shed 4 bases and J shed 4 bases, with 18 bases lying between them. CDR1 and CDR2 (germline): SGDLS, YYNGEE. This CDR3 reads CASSQGGGWDNQPQHF. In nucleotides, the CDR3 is TGTGCCAGCAGCCAGGGAGGAGGATGGGATAATCAGCCCCAGCATTTT.

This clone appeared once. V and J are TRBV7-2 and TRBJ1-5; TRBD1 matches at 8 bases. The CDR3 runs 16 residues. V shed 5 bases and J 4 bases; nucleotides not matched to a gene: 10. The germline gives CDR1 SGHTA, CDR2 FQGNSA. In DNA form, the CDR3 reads TGTGCCAGCAGCCTAGACGGACAGGGAAGAAATCAGCCCCAGCATTTT. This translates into CASSLDGQGRNQPQHF.

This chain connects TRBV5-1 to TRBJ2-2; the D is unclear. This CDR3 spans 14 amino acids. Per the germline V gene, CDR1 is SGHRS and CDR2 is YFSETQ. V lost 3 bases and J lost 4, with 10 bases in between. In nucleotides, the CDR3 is TGCGCCAGCAGCTCCAGCGCGAGCACCGGGGAGCTGTTTTTT. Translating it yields CASSSSASTGELFF. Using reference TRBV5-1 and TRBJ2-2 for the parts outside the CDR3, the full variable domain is KAGVTQTPRYLIKTRGQQVTLSCSPISGHRSVSWYQQTPGQGLQFLFEYFSETQRNKGNFPGRFSGRQFSNSRSEMNVSTLELGDSALYLCASSSSASTGELFFGEGSRLTVL.

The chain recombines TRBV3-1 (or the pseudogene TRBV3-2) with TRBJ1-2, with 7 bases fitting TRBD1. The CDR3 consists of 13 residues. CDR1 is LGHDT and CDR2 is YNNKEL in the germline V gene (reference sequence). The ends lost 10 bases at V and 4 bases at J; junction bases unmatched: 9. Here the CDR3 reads CATTTTGTYGYTF. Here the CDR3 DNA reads TGTGCCACAACGACGACAGGGACCTATGGCTACACCTTC.

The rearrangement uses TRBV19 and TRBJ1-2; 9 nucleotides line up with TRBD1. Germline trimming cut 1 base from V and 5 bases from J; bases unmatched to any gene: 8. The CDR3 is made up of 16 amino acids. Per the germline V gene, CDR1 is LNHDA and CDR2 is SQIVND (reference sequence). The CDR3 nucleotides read TGTGCCAGTAGTATAGGCCCCGGGACAGGGTCTTATGGCTACACCTTC. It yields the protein CASSIGPGTGSYGYTF.

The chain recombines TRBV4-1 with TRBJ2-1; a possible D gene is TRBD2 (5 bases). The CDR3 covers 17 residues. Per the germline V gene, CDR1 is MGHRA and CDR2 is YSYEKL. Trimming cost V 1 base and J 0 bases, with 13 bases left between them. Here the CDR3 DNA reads TGCGCCAGCAGCCAAGGACTTTGGACTGACTCCTACAATGAGCAGTTCTTC. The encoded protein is CASSQGLWTDSYNEQFF.

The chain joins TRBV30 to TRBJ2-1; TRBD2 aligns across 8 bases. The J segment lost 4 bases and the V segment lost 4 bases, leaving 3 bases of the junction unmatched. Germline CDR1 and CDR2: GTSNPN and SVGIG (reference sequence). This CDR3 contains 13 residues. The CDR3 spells CAWTGGGYNEQFF. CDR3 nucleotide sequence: TGTGCCTGGACAGGCGGGGGGTACAATGAGCAGTTCTTC.